A single T cell receptor (beta chain) is shown here with its context. Donors in Cohort 3 who had recovered were those with two negative PCRs, healthcare professional clearance, or resolution of their symptoms. Data came from immunoSEQ multiplex PCR; TCRdb stores just in-frame clones and leaves some out. The repertoire holds about 430,000 clones, with 80% to 90% as singletons. Trimming shortened V by 3 bases and J by 5 bases, and 17 bases separated the two germline ends. CDR3 size: 16 residues. Germline CDR1 reads LGHDT; CDR2 reads YNNKEL (reference sequence). These data are taken from a study of blood T cell repertoires in COVID-19. Study information: PBMCs, B-cell-depleted T cells, or T cells provided the cDNA or gDNA that made up the material.

Sequences were obtained from PBMCs or T cells enriched from blood (not recorded which). The origin of this receptor is a man aged 25-45 years who had recovered from COVID-19. V and J are TRBV3-1 (or the pseudogene TRBV3-2) and TRBJ2-1; D call uncertain. The CDR3 loop is CASSHEPQARNNEQFF. CDR3 DNA: TGTGCCAGCAGCCATGAGCCCCAGGCCCGGAACAATGAGCAGTTCTTC.